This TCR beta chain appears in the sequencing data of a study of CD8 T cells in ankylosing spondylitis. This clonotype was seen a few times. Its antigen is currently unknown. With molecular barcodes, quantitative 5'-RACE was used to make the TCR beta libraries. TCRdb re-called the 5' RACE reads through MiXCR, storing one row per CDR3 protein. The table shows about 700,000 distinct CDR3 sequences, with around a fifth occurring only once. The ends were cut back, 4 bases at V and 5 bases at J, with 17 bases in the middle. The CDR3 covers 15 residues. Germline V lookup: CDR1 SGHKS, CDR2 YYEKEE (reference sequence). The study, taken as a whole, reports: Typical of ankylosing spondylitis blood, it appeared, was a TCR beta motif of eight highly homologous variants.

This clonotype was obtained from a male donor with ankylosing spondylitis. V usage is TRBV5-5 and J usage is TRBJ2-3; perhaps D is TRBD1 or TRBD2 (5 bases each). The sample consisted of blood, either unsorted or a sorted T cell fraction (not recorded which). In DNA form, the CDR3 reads TGTGCCAGCAGCCGGGGCACGAAGGGTCAAGATACGCAGTATTTT. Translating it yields CASSRGTKGQDTQYF.